The sample holds one count of the clone carrying this T cell receptor beta chain. The trim removed 4 bases at V and 2 bases at J, leaving 4 bases unmatched. This CDR3 region has 14 residues. Germline values: CDR1 SGHTA, CDR2 FQGNSA. The PCR employed 60 Vbeta primers together with 13 Jbeta primers. Assay used: immunoSEQ multiplex PCR; TCRdb lists only in-frame clones, some missing. The data hold under 200,000 clones, with around 69% observed a single time. The data belong to a study of cytomegalovirus exposure and HLA in healthy donors. The sequencing input was PBMCs. The chain uses TRBV7-2 and TRBJ2-7; the match to TRBD1 covers 8 bases. The sequence was collected from a woman aged 30 to 39 in good health and CMV-seronegative. CDR3 nucleotide sequence: TGTGCCAGCAGCTCCCGACAGGGGCCCTACGAGCAGTACTTC. It encodes CASSSRQGPYEQYF. Combining the CDR3 with reference TRBV7-2 and TRBJ2-7 gives the whole variable domain GAGVSQSPSNKVTEKGKDVELRCDPISGHTALYWYRQSLGQGLEFLIYFQGNSAPDKSGLPSDRFSAERTGGSVSTLTIQRTQQEDSAVYLCASSSRQGPYEQYFGPGTRLTVT.